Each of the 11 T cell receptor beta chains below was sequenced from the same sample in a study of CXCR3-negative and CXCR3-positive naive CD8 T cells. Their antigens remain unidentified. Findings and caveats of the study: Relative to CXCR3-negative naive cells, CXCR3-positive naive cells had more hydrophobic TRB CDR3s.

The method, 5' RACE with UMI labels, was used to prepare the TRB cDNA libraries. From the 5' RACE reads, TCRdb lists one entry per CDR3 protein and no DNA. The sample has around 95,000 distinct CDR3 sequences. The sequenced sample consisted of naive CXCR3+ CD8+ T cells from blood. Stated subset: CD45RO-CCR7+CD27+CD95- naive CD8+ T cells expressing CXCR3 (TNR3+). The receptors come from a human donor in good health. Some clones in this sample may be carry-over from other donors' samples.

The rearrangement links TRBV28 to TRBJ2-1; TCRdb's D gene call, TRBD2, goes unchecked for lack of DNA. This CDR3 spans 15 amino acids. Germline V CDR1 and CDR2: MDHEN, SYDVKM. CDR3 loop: CASSQQRDRWDEQFF.

CDR3: CASSLYEGQFF. The V call is TRBV12-3 or TRBV12-4, the J call TRBJ2-1. This CDR3 is built from 11 residues.

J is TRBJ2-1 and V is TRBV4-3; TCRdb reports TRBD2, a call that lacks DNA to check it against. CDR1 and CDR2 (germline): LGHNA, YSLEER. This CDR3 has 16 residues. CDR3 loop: CASSYDSSGGFYEQFF.

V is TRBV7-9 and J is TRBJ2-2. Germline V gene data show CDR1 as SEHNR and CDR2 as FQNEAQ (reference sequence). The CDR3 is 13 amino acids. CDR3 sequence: CASSLEQNGELFF.

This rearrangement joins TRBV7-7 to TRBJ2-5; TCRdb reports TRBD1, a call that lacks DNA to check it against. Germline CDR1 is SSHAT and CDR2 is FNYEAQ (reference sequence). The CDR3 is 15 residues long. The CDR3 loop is CASSLVAGQEETQYF. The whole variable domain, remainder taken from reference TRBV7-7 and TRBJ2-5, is GAGVSQSPRYKVTKRGQDVTLRCDPISSHATLYWYQQALGQGPEFLTYFNYEAQPDKSGLPSDRFSAERPEGSISTLTIQRTEQRDSAMYRCASSLVAGQEETQYFGPGTRLLVL.

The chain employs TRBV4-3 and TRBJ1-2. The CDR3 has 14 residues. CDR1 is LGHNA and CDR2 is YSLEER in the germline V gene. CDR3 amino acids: CASSQDFDAAGYTF.

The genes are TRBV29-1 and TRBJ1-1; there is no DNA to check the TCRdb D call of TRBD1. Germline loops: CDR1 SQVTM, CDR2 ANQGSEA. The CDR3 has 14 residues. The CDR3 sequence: CSAEGGRLNTEAFF.

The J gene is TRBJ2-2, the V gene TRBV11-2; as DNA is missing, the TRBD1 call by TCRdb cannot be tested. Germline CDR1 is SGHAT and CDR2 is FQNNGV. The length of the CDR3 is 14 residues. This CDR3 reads CASSLDGGFGELFF.

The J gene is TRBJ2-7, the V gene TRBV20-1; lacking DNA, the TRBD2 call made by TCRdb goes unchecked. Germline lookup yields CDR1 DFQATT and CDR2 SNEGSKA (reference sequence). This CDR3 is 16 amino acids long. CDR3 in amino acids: CSARVAGALTLYEQYF.

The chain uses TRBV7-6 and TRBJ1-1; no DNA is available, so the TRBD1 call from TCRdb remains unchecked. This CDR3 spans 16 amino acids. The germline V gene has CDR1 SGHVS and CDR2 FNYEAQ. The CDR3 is CASSHPFQGASTEAFF.

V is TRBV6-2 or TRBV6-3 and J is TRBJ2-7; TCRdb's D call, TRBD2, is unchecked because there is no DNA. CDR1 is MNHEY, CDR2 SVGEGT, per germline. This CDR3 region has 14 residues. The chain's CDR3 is CASSYGAGGYEQYF.